This passage covers 30 T cell receptor beta chains from one sample sequenced in a study of blood T cell repertoires in COVID-19 (dated by TCRdb to 2019 to 2021). The library was generated by the immunoSEQ multiplex PCR assay. Imported from immuneACCESS, the table was reduced by TCRdb to in-frame sequences with V and J called. These copies leave out some clones; in studies compared against another copy, an unresolved V gene accounts for under half, and the cause of the remainder is not known. The sample profile shows 350,000 to 400,000 clones; more than 85% of them were found once. The leading ten clones occupy 0.8% to 0.9% of the sample. Sequencing was carried out using PBMCs or T cells enriched from blood (not recorded which). These receptors came from a woman aged 40 to 50 who had been exposed to COVID-19.

The genes are TRBV11-3 and TRBJ1-2; 8 nucleotides align to TRBD1. CDR3 size: 13 residues. The V gene end was trimmed by 3 bases and the J gene end by 13 bases; junction bases not matched to a gene: 10. The germline gives CDR1 SGHNT, CDR2 YENEEA. CDR3 residues: CASSFGQGREGTF. The CDR3 DNA follows: TGTGCCAGCAGCTTCGGACAGGGAAGGGAAGGCACCTTC. The whole variable domain, remainder taken from reference TRBV11-3 and TRBJ1-2, is EAGVVQSPRYKIIEKKQPVAFWCNPISGHNTLYWYLQNLGQGPELLIRYENEEAVDDSQLPKDRFSAERLKGVDSTLKIQPAELGDSAVYLCASSFGQGREGTFGSGTRLTVV.

The chain couples TRBV6-6 to TRBJ1-2; D is unresolved. Germline V gives CDR1 MNHNY, CDR2 SVGAGI (reference sequence). CDR3 length equals 15 residues. Trimming removed 0 bases at V and 0 bases at J, with 8 bases between. The CDR3 DNA sequence: TGTGCCAGCAGTTACTCGAACAGAGCTAACTATGGCTACACCTTC. Translated: CASSYSNRANYGYTF.

The chain recombines TRBV7-2 with TRBJ1-2; the D is unclear. Germline-derived CDR1 and CDR2 are SGHTA and FQGNSA. V lost 1 base and J 4 bases, leaving 10 bases between the germline ends. The CDR3 contains 14 residues. CDR3 nucleotides: TGTGCCAGCAGCTTAGGGGAGATCAGCTATGGCTACACCTTC. Protein: CASSLGEISYGYTF.

The chain links TRBV21-1 to TRBJ2-2; the D call of TRBD1 is as the table states it, not checked on the DNA. TRBV21-1 is a pseudogene. The CDR3 contains 15 residues. The CDR3 DNA reads as TGTGCCAGCAGCAAATCTACAGTCGGCACCGGGGAGCTGTTTTTT. As protein: CASSKSTVGTGELFF.

The chain has TRBV14 and TRBJ1-4, with D tentatively TRBD1 (5 bases). CDR1 is SGHDN, CDR2 FVKESK, per germline. Trimming removed 3 bases from V and 6 bases from J, with 14 bases in between. The CDR3 runs to 15 residues. The CDR3 is CASSQPKGLDEKLFF. In DNA, the CDR3 is TGTGCCAGCAGCCAGCCAAAGGGGCTTGATGAAAAACTGTTTTTT.

The J gene is TRBJ1-3, the V gene TRBV18; 7 bases align to TRBD1. V lost 6 bases and J lost 3; bases outside the gene matches: 8. This CDR3 contains 15 residues. Germline lookup yields CDR1 KGHSH and CDR2 LQKENI. This CDR3 reads CASSPNRGSGNTIYF. CDR3 nucleotide sequence: TGTGCCAGCTCGCCCAACAGGGGAAGTGGAAACACCATATATTTT.

V usage is TRBV30 and J usage is TRBJ1-5; weak D call: TRBD1 (5 bases). V lost 0 bases and J 6 bases, leaving 15 bases between the germline ends. The CDR3 has 15 amino acids. CDR1 GTSNPN and CDR2 SVGIG come from the germline V gene (reference sequence). The CDR3 spells CAWSVGGQGGQPQHF. The DNA for the CDR3 is TGTGCCTGGAGTGTAGGAGGGCAGGGTGGTCAGCCCCAGCATTTT.

The chain carries TRBV6-2 or TRBV6-3 and TRBJ1-1, with D hard to call. Germline assignment: CDR1 MNHEY and CDR2 SVGEGT. The V and J ends lost 5 bases and 1 base respectively, with 11 bases between them. This CDR3 has 14 residues. The CDR3: CASSNSNWNTEAFF. The CDR3 DNA reads TGTGCCAGCAGTAACAGCAATTGGAACACTGAAGCTTTCTTT.

The V call is TRBV7-6, the J call TRBJ1-3; TRBD1 matches at 7 bases. Germline-derived CDR1 and CDR2 are SGHVS and FNYEAQ. The CDR3 totals 17 residues. V shed 1 base and J 0 bases; nucleotides not matched to a gene: 6. Written as DNA, the CDR3 is TGTGCCAGCAGCTTAGGGTCCACAGGGGCCTCTGGAAACACCATATATTTT. This sequence encodes CASSLGSTGASGNTIYF.

This clone was seen a single time. The chain joins TRBV29-1 to TRBJ2-7, with D possibly being TRBD1 (6 bases). Germline V lookup: CDR1 SQVTM, CDR2 ANQGSEA. The CDR3 runs to 13 residues. V dropped 4 bases and J dropped 5 bases, with 15 bases sitting between them. DNA of the CDR3: TGCAGCGTTGGCTACCTTGGGGGCCACGAGCAGTACTTC. Amino acid sequence: CSVGYLGGHEQYF.

The CDR3 loop is CASIRGTGGNYEQYF. Written as DNA, the CDR3 is TGTGCCAGCATCAGAGGGACAGGGGGCAACTACGAGCAGTACTTC. This chain links TRBV6-5 with TRBJ2-7; TRBD1 agrees at 12 bases. The germline CDR1 and CDR2 sequences are MNHEY and SVGAGI. This CDR3 has 15 residues. The V gene end was trimmed by 7 bases and the J gene end by 3 bases; junction bases not matched to a gene: 7.

The CDR3 is CASRFRERDTEAFF. The CDR3 region has the DNA TGCGCCAGCAGATTCAGGGAAAGGGACACTGAAGCTTTCTTT. The chain carries TRBV10-1 and TRBJ1-1, with a weak D call TRBD1 (5 bases). This CDR3 contains 14 residues. The V end lost 6 bases, the J end lost 3 bases, and 14 bases lay between the germline ends. Germline V lookup: CDR1 WNHNN, CDR2 SYGVQD (reference sequence).

The rearrangement uses TRBV19 and TRBJ1-1; 8 bases align to TRBD1. The germline V gene has CDR1 LNHDA and CDR2 SQIVND (reference sequence). The trim removed 5 bases at V and 3 bases at J, leaving 17 bases unmatched. The CDR3 runs to 18 residues. This CDR3 reads CASSLSPIQGAGYTEAFF. In DNA, the CDR3 is TGTGCCAGTAGTCTATCCCCAATTCAGGGGGCAGGGTACACTGAAGCTTTCTTT.

The chain uses TRBV5-1 and TRBJ1-2, with D hard to call. V lost 4 bases to trimming and J lost 2 bases, with 12 bases between them. Germline lookup yields CDR1 SGHRS and CDR2 YFSETQ. CDR3 length: 14 residues. The CDR3 sequence is CASSLMRGNYGYTF. CDR3 in DNA: TGCGCCAGCAGCCTCATGAGAGGAAACTATGGCTACACCTTC.

The chain recombines TRBV12-3 or TRBV12-4 with TRBJ1-5; D not certain. The CDR3 contains 12 residues. Trimming took 3 bases from V and 5 from J, leaving 5 bases between them. CDR3 sequence reads: CASSLSDQPQHF. CDR3 nucleotide sequence: TGTGCCAGCAGTTTGTCCGATCAGCCCCAGCATTTT.

The chain recombines TRBV7-2 with TRBJ2-5, with 9 bases fitting TRBD2. The CDR3 is 17 residues long. Trimming cost V 1 base and J 5 bases; bases outside gene matches: 11. The germline CDR1 and CDR2 sequences are SGHTA and FQGNSA. CDR3 amino acids: CASSLVGIAGAGETQYF. The DNA of the CDR3 is TGTGCCAGCAGCTTAGTAGGCATAGCGGGAGCGGGGGAGACCCAGTACTTC.

The genes are TRBV9 and TRBJ2-1; 7 bases fit TRBD1. The germline V gene encodes CDR1 SGDLS and CDR2 YYNGEE. The ends lost 4 bases at V and 5 bases at J; junction bases unmatched: 9. The CDR3 contains 15 residues. The CDR3 loop reads CASSLYRDSNNEQFF. The CDR3 DNA reads as TGTGCCAGCAGCCTTTACCGGGACAGTAACAATGAGCAGTTCTTC.

This clone is a singleton in its sample. The rearrangement uses TRBV6-5 and TRBJ1-1; TRBD1 matches 10 bases. CDR3 length: 14 residues. V shed 4 bases and J 5 bases; nucleotides not matched to a gene: 4. CDR1 is MNHEY and CDR2 is SVGAGI in the germline V gene. The CDR3 DNA reads TGTGCCAGCAGTTCGCGGACAGGGGGGACTGAAGCTTTCTTT. This codes for CASSSRTGGTEAFF.

The V and J genes are TRBV21-1 and TRBJ2-2; the DNA was not used to check the table's D call, TRBD1. TRBV21-1 is described as a pseudogene. The CDR3 is made up of 15 amino acids. The CDR3 sequence: CASPGGPPSTGELFF. CDR3 DNA: TGTGCCAGTCCAGGGGGCCCTCCAAGCACCGGGGAGCTGTTTTTT.

The chain combines TRBV27 with TRBJ1-5; D is uncertain. The CDR3 sequence is 14 residues long. The V end was cut by 0 bases, the J end by 6 bases, with 9 bases between. Germline CDR1 reads MNHEY; CDR2 reads SMNVEV (reference sequence). The DNA for the CDR3 is TGTGCCAGCAGTTTATCTCTCGGCGGTCAGCCCCAGCATTTT. Translating gives CASSLSLGGQPQHF.

In DNA form, the CDR3 reads TGTGCCAGCAGCCAAGATTGGTCAGGGACTCATAATGAAAAACTGTTTTTT. It encodes CASSQDWSGTHNEKLFF. This rearrangement joins TRBV3-1 (or the pseudogene TRBV3-2) to TRBJ1-4, with D possibly being TRBD1 (5 bases). Trimming shortened V by 0 bases and J by 4 bases, and 15 bases separated the two germline ends. This CDR3 is built from 17 residues. Germline-derived CDR1 and CDR2 are LGHDT and YNNKEL (reference sequence).

This chain joins TRBV6-2 or TRBV6-3 and TRBJ1-2, with a weak D call TRBD1 (5 bases). Per germline, CDR1 MNHEY and CDR2 SVGEGT. The V and J ends lost 2 bases and 3 bases respectively, with 13 bases between them. The CDR3 contains 15 residues. CDR3 sequence: CASSYPPAGDYGYTF. For the CDR3, the DNA is TGTGCCAGCAGTTACCCTCCCGCGGGGGACTATGGCTACACCTTC.

The J gene is TRBJ2-3, the V gene TRBV5-1; tentative D call: TRBD2 (6 bases). The CDR3 is 14 residues long. The ends were cut back, 2 bases at V and 5 bases at J, with 12 bases in the middle. The V gene's germline CDR1 is SGHRS and CDR2 YFSETQ. DNA for the CDR3: TGCGCCAGCAGCTTTAGACTAGGCGGAGATACGCAGTATTTT. Protein sequence: CASSFRLGGDTQYF.

V gene TRBV7-9 combines with J gene TRBJ1-1; TRBD1 is a possible D gene (6 bases). V was pared by 1 base and J by 4 bases, with 16 bases between. The CDR3 totals 16 residues. The germline V gene encodes CDR1 SEHNR and CDR2 FQNEAQ (reference sequence). DNA of the CDR3: TGTGCCAGCAGCTTAGGGCTCGGGGGGCGGATCACTGAAGCTTTCTTT. Its translation: CASSLGLGGRITEAFF.

The rearrangement joins TRBV19 to TRBJ1-2; D might be TRBD1 (6 bases). CDR1 and CDR2 from the germline V gene are LNHDA and SQIVND (reference sequence). The CDR3 length is 13 residues. V was pared by 5 bases and J by 5 bases, with 12 bases between. CDR3 bases: TGTGCCAGTAGTGTCACAGGGATATATGGCTACACCTTC. It is translated as CASSVTGIYGYTF.

This sequence joins TRBV7-9 and TRBJ2-2, with a possible D match to TRBD2 (5 bases). Germline V lookup: CDR1 SEHNR, CDR2 FQNEAQ (reference sequence). This CDR3 comprises 14 residues. The V gene lost 1 base and the J gene lost 5 bases, with 8 bases spanning the gap. As DNA, the CDR3 is TGTGCCAGCAGCTTAGGCAGGACTACCGGGGAGCTGTTTTTT. Amino acid sequence: CASSLGRTTGELFF.

The chain recombines TRBV10-1 with TRBJ2-7, with TRBD1 matching over 7 bases. The V gene's germline CDR1 is WNHNN and CDR2 SYGVQD (reference sequence). Trimming at V came to 0 bases and at J to 4 bases, leaving 12 bases not matched to a gene. The CDR3 is 17 amino acids. As DNA, the CDR3 is TGCGCCAGCAGTGAGTCGACTCTTGGACAGGCCACTTACGAGCAGTACTTC. It is translated as CASSESTLGQATYEQYF.

The V gene is TRBV11-3, the J gene TRBJ2-2; 7 nucleotides match TRBD1. The CDR3 runs to 12 residues. Germline values: CDR1 SGHNT, CDR2 YENEEA. After removal of 5 bases from V and 7 bases from J, the junction contained 1 base not matched to a gene. The CDR3 region has the DNA TGTGCCAGCAGCCGGACAGGCGGGGAGCTGTTTTTT. Translating it yields CASSRTGGELFF.

V is TRBV6-1 and J is TRBJ2-3; 7 nucleotides align to TRBD1. The germline CDR1 and CDR2 sequences are MNHNS and SASEGT. V dropped 2 bases and J dropped 6; count of bases not matched to a gene: 2. This CDR3 contains 13 residues. CDR3 loop: CASSERGRDTQYF. The CDR3 DNA sequence: TGTGCCAGCAGTGAAAGGGGGCGGGATACGCAGTATTTT.

The chain carries TRBV18 and TRBJ2-1, with TRBD2 matching over 9 bases. V was pared by 3 bases and J by 7 bases, with 16 bases of the junction left unmatched. Germline V gene sequence: CDR1 KGHSH, CDR2 LQKENI. The CDR3 runs to 18 residues. CDR3 residues: CASSPLGSGGPNGNEQFF. CDR3 in DNA: TGTGCCAGCTCACCGTTGGGTAGCGGGGGCCCAAACGGGAATGAGCAGTTCTTC. Together with reference TRBV18 and TRBJ2-1, the CDR3 gives the full variable domain: NAGVMQNPRHLVRRRGQEARLRCSPMKGHSHVYWYRQLPEEGLKFMVYLQKENIIDESGMPKERFSAEFPKEGPSILRIQQVVRGDSAAYFCASSPLGSGGPNGNEQFFGPGTRLTVL.